One sample yielded the 19 T cell receptor beta chains listed below, sequenced in a study of blood T cell repertoires in COVID-19. Data came from immunoSEQ multiplex PCR; TCRdb stores just in-frame clones and leaves some out. Of 220,000 or so clones listed, about 80% are singletons. Sequenced sample: PBMCs or T cells enriched from blood (not recorded which). The receptors derive from a woman in her 40s with acute COVID-19.

The gene calls are TRBV19 and TRBJ1-5; the D gene is possibly TRBD1 (5 bases). CDR3 length: 12 amino acids. CDR1 and CDR2 from the germline V gene are LNHDA and SQIVND (reference sequence). Trimming cost V 8 bases and J 4 bases, with 9 bases left between them. The DNA for the CDR3 is TGTGCCAGTGACAGCTTGAATCAGCCCCAGCATTTT. It specifies CASDSLNQPQHF.

The chain is built from TRBV5-4 and TRBJ1-6, with TRBD1 matching over 12 bases. The ends lost 4 bases at V and 5 bases at J; junction bases unmatched: 4. The CDR3 loop spans 16 amino acids. Germline V CDR1 and CDR2: SGHNT, YYREEE (reference sequence). The CDR3 sequence is CASSTGQGANNSPLHF. DNA for the CDR3: TGTGCCAGCAGCACGGGACAGGGGGCGAATAATTCACCCCTCCACTTT.

This clone ranks as medium-sized (0.01 to 0.1%). Additional DNA sequences in this sample encode the identical CDR3. The chain combines TRBV20-1 with TRBJ2-7; TRBD2 aligns across 12 bases. The CDR3 extends over 14 amino acids. The germline CDR1 and CDR2 sequences are DFQATT and SNEGSKA (reference sequence). V shed 3 bases and J 2 bases; nucleotides not matched to a gene: 2. CDR3 DNA sequence: TGCAGTGCTAGTGCTAGCGGGGGGGCCTACGAGCAGTACTTC. Its translation: CSASASGGAYEQYF.

The chain employs TRBV5-1 and TRBJ2-1; 9 bases map to TRBD2. Losses at the gene ends were 3 bases for V and 10 bases for J; bases not matched to a gene: 11. Germline-derived CDR1 and CDR2 are SGHRS and YFSETQ. The CDR3 has 15 amino acids. The CDR3, as DNA: TGCGCCAGCAGCTCCGCGGGGGGGCCTGAACGAGAGCAGTTCTTC. This sequence encodes CASSSAGGPEREQFF.

The rearrangement joins TRBV14 to TRBJ2-3; TRBD2 agrees at 9 bases. Trimming removed 4 bases from V and 6 bases from J; junction bases left unmatched: 8. Germline V gives CDR1 SGHDN, CDR2 FVKESK. The CDR3 loop spans 15 amino acids. The CDR3 protein is CASSPIAGVVDTQYF. CDR3 bases: TGTGCCAGCAGCCCAATAGCGGGAGTGGTGGATACGCAGTATTTT.

The chain employs TRBV25-1 and TRBJ1-6; a possible D gene is TRBD1 (6 bases). V lost 7 bases and J lost 10, with 20 bases in between. Germline CDR1 and CDR2: MGHDK and SYGVNS. The CDR3 has 15 amino acids. CDR3: CASKGWAGEGSPLHF. DNA for the CDR3: TGTGCCAGCAAAGGCTGGGCAGGGGAAGGGTCACCCCTCCACTTT.

V is TRBV2 and J is TRBJ2-3; D not certain. Per the germline V gene, CDR1 is SNHLY and CDR2 is FYNNEI. V lost 0 bases and J lost 2, with 9 bases in between. There are 15 residues in the CDR3. The CDR3 DNA is TGTGCCAGCAGTGAAGCACGCGGATCCACAGATACGCAGTATTTT. It specifies CASSEARGSTDTQYF.

This rearrangement joins TRBV5-8 to TRBJ2-1; 7 nucleotides match TRBD2. Germline CDR1 reads SGHTS; CDR2 reads YDEGEE. CDR3 length: 14 residues. Unmatched junction bases numbered 3, after V lost 0 bases and J lost 6 bases. The CDR3 bases are TGTGCCAGCAGCTTGGGGGGGGAGGGCAATGAGCAGTTCTTC. Its protein is CASSLGGEGNEQFF.

This chain connects TRBV28 to TRBJ2-3; no reliable D call. Per the germline V gene, CDR1 is MDHEN and CDR2 is SYDVKM. The CDR3 totals 15 residues. V gave up 9 bases and J gave up 3 bases, with 19 bases separating them. The CDR3 DNA reads TGTGCCAGTCAGAGTGAGGAGTTCCGGACAGATACGCAGTATTTT. Protein product: CASQSEEFRTDTQYF.

The chain has TRBV28 and TRBJ2-1, with 7 bases matching TRBD2. Germline assignment: CDR1 MDHEN and CDR2 SYDVKM. The CDR3 contains 14 residues. The ends lost 7 bases at V and 8 bases at J; junction bases unmatched: 11. As DNA, the CDR3 is TGTGCCAGCAAGGTTGGGGGGGAGAAGGATGAGCAGTTCTTC. It codes for CASKVGGEKDEQFF.

This chain joins TRBV11-2 and TRBJ1-4; TRBD1 agrees at 8 bases. Per the germline V gene, CDR1 is SGHAT and CDR2 is FQNNGV. Germline trimming cut 4 bases from V and 8 bases from J; bases unmatched to any gene: 9. The CDR3 extends over 15 amino acids. CDR3: CASSSLARGREKLFF. CDR3 nucleotides: TGTGCCAGCAGCTCCCTGGCCAGGGGGCGCGAAAAACTGTTTTTT.

This clone showed up just a few times. The J gene is TRBJ1-2, the V gene TRBV5-1; no definite D call. Germline lookup yields CDR1 SGHRS and CDR2 YFSETQ. V was pared by 2 bases and J by 1 base, with 6 bases between. This CDR3 contains 13 residues. The CDR3 sequence is CASSFEGNYGYTF. The CDR3 nucleotides are TGCGCCAGCAGCTTCGAGGGTAACTATGGCTACACCTTC.

The rearrangement joins TRBV5-1 to TRBJ2-5, with D hard to call. The CDR3 spans 14 residues. V dropped 4 bases and J dropped 0 bases, with 10 bases sitting between them. The V gene's germline CDR1 is SGHRS and CDR2 YFSETQ. The DNA of the CDR3 is TGCGCCAGCAGCCCTGACACCCACCAAGAGACCCAGTACTTC. Its protein product is CASSPDTHQETQYF. Filled out from reference TRBV5-1 and TRBJ2-5, the complete variable domain reads KAGVTQTPRYLIKTRGQQVTLSCSPISGHRSVSWYQQTPGQGLQFLFEYFSETQRNKGNFPGRFSGRQFSNSRSEMNVSTLELGDSALYLCASSPDTHQETQYFGPGTRLLVL.

The rearrangement links TRBV7-3 to TRBJ2-7, with D possibly being TRBD1 (5 bases). The germline CDR1 and CDR2 sequences are SGHTA and FQGTGA. CDR3 length equals 16 residues. The V end lost 5 bases, the J end lost 2 bases, and 19 bases lay between the germline ends. As DNA, the CDR3 is TGTGCCAGCAGCAACTGGACATGGTATAGGGCCTACGAGCAGTACTTC. Translating gives CASSNWTWYRAYEQYF.

The chain employs TRBV3-1 (or the pseudogene TRBV3-2) and TRBJ2-3, with TRBD2 matching over 10 bases. CDR1 is LGHDT, CDR2 YNNKEL, per germline (reference sequence). Unmatched junction bases numbered 12, after V lost 4 bases and J lost 8 bases. The CDR3 covers 16 residues. This chain's CDR3 is CASSPVSSGGLGTQYF. The CDR3 DNA reads as TGTGCCAGCAGCCCCGTATCTAGCGGGGGCCTAGGTACGCAGTATTTT.

The chain combines TRBV27 with TRBJ1-1; unclear D gene. The germline V gene encodes CDR1 MNHEY and CDR2 SMNVEV (reference sequence). V shed 4 bases and J shed 0 bases, with 9 bases lying between them. The CDR3 spans 14 residues. CDR3 DNA sequence: TGTGCCAGCAGTTCCAGGATACTGAACACTGAAGCTTTCTTT. Residues: CASSSRILNTEAFF.

The chain links TRBV7-2 to TRBJ1-5; 10 bases map to TRBD1. Trimming cost V 5 bases and J 10 bases; bases outside gene matches: 8. This CDR3 spans 14 amino acids. Germline V gives CDR1 SGHTA, CDR2 FQGNSA. In DNA, the CDR3 is TGTGCCAGCAGCACCACGACAGGGGGCAAACCCCAGCATTTT. The encoded protein is CASSTTTGGKPQHF. Together with reference TRBV7-2 and TRBJ1-5, the CDR3 gives the full variable domain: GAGVSQSPSNKVTEKGKDVELRCDPISGHTALYWYRQSLGQGLEFLIYFQGNSAPDKSGLPSDRFSAERTGGSVSTLTIQRTQQEDSAVYLCASSTTTGGKPQHFGDGTRLSIL.

A few counts support this clone. V usage is TRBV11-2 and J usage is TRBJ1-1, with a weak D call TRBD1 (5 bases). CDR1 SGHAT and CDR2 FQNNGV come from the germline V gene. The CDR3 covers 14 residues. The ends were cut back, 1 base at V and 3 bases at J, with 9 bases in the middle. The CDR3 nucleotides are TGTGCCAGCAGCTTAGGATTAGGGGACACTGAAGCTTTCTTT. Translation: CASSLGLGDTEAFF.

This clone was recorded only once. The V call is TRBV28, the J call TRBJ1-2; tentative D call: TRBD1 (5 bases). The V and J ends lost 4 bases and 0 bases respectively, with 12 bases between them. Germline V CDR1 and CDR2: MDHEN, SYDVKM. CDR3 length: 15 residues. The CDR3 spells CASSSFRGTNYGYTF. CDR3 nucleotides: TGTGCCAGCAGTTCGTTTAGGGGAACTAACTATGGCTACACCTTC.